This passage covers 21 T cell receptor beta chains from one sample sequenced in a study of long-term antiretroviral therapy in people with HIV. A v3.0 immunoSEQ assay was performed at survey level. TCRdb's table, derived via immunoSEQ multiplex PCR, lists solely in-frame clones and lacks some. The sample contains roughly 33,000 clones, roughly 97% of which appear only once. The sample was unsorted PBMCs, taken 6.9 years after starting antiretroviral therapy. The receptors originated from a man aged 30 to 45 with HIV.

This clone was detected once. This chain joins TRBV21-1 and TRBJ1-2. TRBV21-1 is assigned pseudogene status. This CDR3 comprises 16 residues. The CDR3 DNA is TGTGCCAGCAGCAAAGGAGGGCACAGGGAGGCCTATGGCTACACCTTC. It specifies CASSKGGHREAYGYTF.

This clone was detected once. V and J are TRBV5-4 and TRBJ1-3; possibly TRBD1 for D (6 bases). The CDR3 sequence is 16 residues long. Trimming cost V 4 bases and J 3 bases, with 17 bases left between them. Germline loops: CDR1 SGHNT, CDR2 YYREEE (reference sequence). CDR3 loop: CASSVSYEGDGNTIYF. The CDR3, as DNA: TGTGCCAGCAGCGTCTCCTACGAGGGGGATGGAAACACCATATATTTT.

The chain is built from TRBV14 and TRBJ2-2, with 9 bases matching TRBD1. Germline lookup yields CDR1 SGHDN and CDR2 FVKESK. This CDR3 is 17 amino acids long. Trimming took 3 bases from V and 0 from J; bases not matched to a gene: 5. In nucleotides, the CDR3 is TGTGCCAGCAGCCATAGGACAGGGGTCGCGAACACCGGGGAGCTGTTTTTT. This gives the protein CASSHRTGVANTGELFF. Full variable domain (rest looked up from reference TRBV14 and TRBJ2-2): EAGVTQFPSHSVIEKGQTVTLRCDPISGHDNLYWYRRVMGKEIKFLLHFVKESKQDESGMPNNRFLAERTGGTYSTLKVQPAELEDSGVYFCASSHRTGVANTGELFFGEGSRLTVL.

The chain couples TRBV5-1 to TRBJ1-5; D uncertain. V lost 4 bases and J 4 bases, leaving 9 bases between the germline ends. The CDR3 sequence is 13 residues long. Germline assignment: CDR1 SGHRS and CDR2 YFSETQ. As DNA, the CDR3 is TGCGCCAGCAGCCCGGGTCAAAATCAGCCCCAGCATTTT. Its translation: CASSPGQNQPQHF.

The genes are TRBV27 and TRBJ1-2; D is ambiguous. The CDR3 sequence is 13 residues long. Germline values: CDR1 MNHEY, CDR2 SMNVEV (reference sequence). Trimming took 5 bases from V and 2 from J, leaving 9 bases between them. The CDR3 loop reads CASSRNINYGYTF. DNA of the CDR3: TGTGCCAGCAGTCGGAACATCAACTATGGCTACACCTTC.

The chain uses TRBV30 and TRBJ1-1; the D gene is possibly TRBD1 (5 bases). Germline assignment: CDR1 GTSNPN and CDR2 SVGIG (reference sequence). There are 15 residues in the CDR3. Trimming left V 2 bases short and J 5 bases short, with 18 bases between. The CDR3 DNA follows: TGTGCCTGGAGTAACCCCGGGGCCCTCGGGACTGAAGCTTTCTTT. As protein: CAWSNPGALGTEAFF.

The chain uses TRBV10-3 and TRBJ2-2, with no clear D. Germline CDR1 and CDR2: ENHRY and SYGVKD. The CDR3 is 13 residues long. V was clipped by 7 bases and J by 5 bases, with 11 bases between them. The CDR3 loop reads CAIKWGYTGELFF. The CDR3, as DNA: TGTGCCATCAAATGGGGTTATACCGGGGAGCTGTTTTTT.

The gene calls are TRBV4-2 and TRBJ1-4; 8 bases align to TRBD1. From germline, CDR1 is LGHNA and CDR2 YNFKEQ. With V trimmed by 3 bases and J by 7 bases, 7 bases remained unmatched. The CDR3 totals 15 residues. CDR3 region: CASSHPGGRGEKLFF. CDR3 coding DNA: TGTGCCAGCAGCCACCCAGGGGGCCGGGGTGAAAAACTGTTTTTT.

The V call is TRBV9, the J call TRBJ2-3; TRBD1 matches at 8 bases. CDR1 is SGDLS, CDR2 YYNGEE, per germline. With 4 bases clipped from V and 3 bases from J, the junction kept 7 bases outside the gene matches. This CDR3 has 15 residues. CDR3 nucleotides: TGTGCCAGCAGCCCCAGGGGGCGTGGGACAGATACGCAGTATTTT. Translation gives CASSPRGRGTDTQYF.

This chain links TRBV11-2 with TRBJ2-2; D gene ambiguous. The CDR3 extends over 14 amino acids. Trimming shortened V by 3 bases and J by 2 bases, and 7 bases separated the two germline ends. Germline V gives CDR1 SGHAT, CDR2 FQNNGV. The CDR3 protein is CASSFGDNTGELFF. The CDR3 DNA is TGTGCCAGCAGCTTTGGAGATAACACCGGGGAGCTGTTTTTT.

The genes are TRBV7-9 and TRBJ1-2; 7 bases map to TRBD1. The CDR3 consists of 16 residues. CDR1 is SEHNR and CDR2 is FQNEAQ in the germline V gene (reference sequence). Unmatched junction bases numbered 12, after V lost 8 bases and J lost 0 bases. CDR3 sequence (DNA): TGTGCCAGCGGGCCGGTTTACAGGGGCGCTAACTATGGCTACACCTTC. Encoded protein: CASGPVYRGANYGYTF.

The chain uses TRBV29-1 and TRBJ1-3; 7 positions match TRBD1. The CDR3 runs to 13 residues. J lost 4 bases, V lost 4 bases, and 4 bases had no gene match. Germline V lookup: CDR1 SQVTM, CDR2 ANQGSEA. CDR3 sequence: CSVVWTGGNTIYF. CDR3 nucleotide sequence: TGCAGCGTTGTTTGGACAGGCGGAAACACCATATATTTT.

V usage is TRBV6-1 and J usage is TRBJ1-4, with D possibly TRBD1 on 6 matching bases. Trimming pared 5 bases from V and 7 bases from J, leaving 17 bases between. Looked up from germline, CDR1 is MNHNS and CDR2 is SASEGT. This CDR3 spans 15 amino acids. CDR3: CASSPRGTLGEKLFF. The CDR3 DNA reads as TGTGCCAGCAGTCCTAGGGGGACGTTGGGTGAAAAACTGTTTTTT.

The gene calls are TRBV7-9 and TRBJ1-1; weak D call: TRBD1 (6 bases). Trimming cost V 2 bases and J 7 bases, with 11 bases left between them. This CDR3 has 13 residues. Germline loops: CDR1 SEHNR, CDR2 FQNEAQ (reference sequence). CDR3 nucleotides: TGTGCCAGCAGCTTATGGCCAGGGGATGAAGCTTTCTTT. This translates into CASSLWPGDEAFF.

The rearrangement joins TRBV11-2 to TRBJ2-7; a weak D match, TRBD1 (5 bases). V was trimmed by 4 bases and J by 2 bases, leaving 12 bases between them. The CDR3 has 14 amino acids. The germline CDR1 and CDR2 sequences are SGHAT and FQNNGV. DNA of the CDR3: TGTGCCAGCAGCTCCCTTAAGGGGACCTACGAGCAGTACTTC. It encodes CASSSLKGTYEQYF. Full variable domain (missing parts from reference TRBV11-2 and TRBJ2-7): EAGVAQSPRYKIIEKRQSVAFWCNPISGHATLYWYQQILGQGPKLLIQFQNNGVVDDSQLPKDRFSAERLKGVDSTLKIQPAKLEDSAVYLCASSSLKGTYEQYFGPGTRLTVT.

The CDR3 protein is CASSLGQGDTGELFF. CDR3 sequence (DNA): TGTGCCAGCAGCTTAGGACAGGGGGACACCGGGGAGCTGTTTTTT. The V and J genes are TRBV11-3 and TRBJ2-2; 9 bases fit TRBD1. V dropped 1 base and J dropped 3; count of bases not matched to a gene: 0. The CDR3 totals 15 residues. Germline V gives CDR1 SGHNT, CDR2 YENEEA.

V is TRBV6-4 and J is TRBJ1-1; the D is unclear. The germline V gene encodes CDR1 MRHNA and CDR2 SNTAGT. V lost 7 bases and J lost 4, with 13 bases in between. The CDR3 sequence is 13 residues long. CDR3 sequence reads: CASKREGSTEAFF. CDR3 in DNA: TGTGCCAGCAAGAGGGAAGGGAGCACTGAAGCTTTCTTT.

The chain employs TRBV6-1 and TRBJ2-1; D possibly corresponds to TRBD2 (6 bases). Germline CDR1 is MNHNS and CDR2 is SASEGT. With 0 bases removed from V and 10 bases from J, the gap between germline ends came to 13 bases. This CDR3 has 14 residues. The DNA for the CDR3 is TGTGCCAGCAGTGAAGCGCTGGGGAGGCGGGAGCAGTTCTTC. It yields the protein CASSEALGRREQFF.

The chain combines TRBV5-4 with TRBJ2-1; the D gene could be TRBD1 or TRBD2 (5 bases each). The CDR3 covers 15 residues. From germline, CDR1 is SGHNT and CDR2 YYREEE (reference sequence). V shed 0 bases and J shed 2 bases, with 9 bases lying between them. The CDR3 sequence: CASSLAGGAYNEQFF. The CDR3 DNA reads TGTGCCAGCAGCTTGGCTGGGGGAGCCTACAATGAGCAGTTCTTC.

This chain connects TRBV19 to TRBJ1-2; D remains ambiguous. Germline CDR1 LNHDA, CDR2 SQIVND (reference sequence). The CDR3 length is 13 residues. The germline V and J ends were trimmed by 0 bases and 4 bases, with 6 bases remaining between them. The CDR3 bases are TGTGCCAGTAGTATAGACTCCCGCTATGGCTACACCTTC. Its translation: CASSIDSRYGYTF.

The chain couples TRBV2 to TRBJ2-5; the match to TRBD2 covers 10 bases. The V gene end was trimmed by 2 bases and the J gene end by 4 bases; junction bases not matched to a gene: 7. From germline, CDR1 is SNHLY and CDR2 FYNNEI. The CDR3 is 16 amino acids. The CDR3 DNA reads TGTGCCAGCAGTGAATCCCCTAGCGGGAGAGGAGAGACCCAGTACTTC. It is translated as CASSESPSGRGETQYF.